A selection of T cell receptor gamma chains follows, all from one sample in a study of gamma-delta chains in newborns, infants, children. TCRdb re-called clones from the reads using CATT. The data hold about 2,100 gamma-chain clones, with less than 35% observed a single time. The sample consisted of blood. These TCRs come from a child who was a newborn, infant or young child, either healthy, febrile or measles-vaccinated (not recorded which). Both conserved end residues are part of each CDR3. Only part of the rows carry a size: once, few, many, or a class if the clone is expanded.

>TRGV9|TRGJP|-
TGTGCCTTGTGGGAGGTCCAACAAGAGTTGGGCAAAAAAATCAAGGTATTT
CALWEVQQELGKKIKVF
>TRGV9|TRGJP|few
TGTGCCTTGTGGGAGGTCAGTCAAGAGTTGGGCAAAAAAATCAAGGTATTT
CALWEVSQELGKKIKVF
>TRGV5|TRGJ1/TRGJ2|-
TGTGCCACCTGGGACAGGCTTTATTATAAGAAACTCTTT
CATWDRLYYKKLF
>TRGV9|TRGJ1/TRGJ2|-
TGTGCCTTGTGGGAGGCCACCCCGCATAAGAAACTCTTT
CALWEATPHKKLF
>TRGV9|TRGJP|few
TGTGCCTTGTGGGAGGTGTTGATGGGCAAAAAAATCAGGGTATTT
CALWEVLMGKKIRVF
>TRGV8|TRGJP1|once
TGTGCCACCTGGGATTGGTTCAAGATATTT
CATWDWFKIF
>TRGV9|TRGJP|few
TGTGCCTTGTGGGAAGCTGAGTTGGGCAAAAAAATCAAGGTATTT
CALWEAELGKKIKVF
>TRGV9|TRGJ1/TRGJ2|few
TGTGCCTTGTGGGAGGTGATCTATTATAAGAAACTCTTT
CALWEVIYYKKLF
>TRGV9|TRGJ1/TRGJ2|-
TGTGCCTTGTGGGAGGTGATCTATTATAAGAAACTCTTC
CALWEVIYYKKLF
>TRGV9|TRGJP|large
TGTGCCTTGTGGGAGGCTCAAGAGTTGGGCAAAAAAATCAAGGTATTT
CALWEAQELGKKIKVF
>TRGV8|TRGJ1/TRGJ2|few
TGTGCCACCTGGGATAGACCTCCGAATTATTATAAGAAACTCTTT
CATWDRPPNYYKKLF
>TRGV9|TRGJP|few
TGTGCCTTGTGGGAGGACCGTGAGTTGGGCAAAAAAATCAAGGTATTT
CALWEDRELGKKIKVF
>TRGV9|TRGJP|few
TGTGCCTTGTGGGAGGTGCGAATGGAAGAGTTGGGCAAAAAAATCAAGGTATTT
CALWEVRMEELGKKIKVF
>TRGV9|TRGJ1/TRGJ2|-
TGTGCCTTGTGGGAGCGCGATTATTATAAGAAACTCTTT
CALWERDYYKKLF
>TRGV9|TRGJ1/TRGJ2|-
TGTGCCTTGTGGTTATCTACCAATTATAAGAAACTCTTT
CALWLSTNYKKLF
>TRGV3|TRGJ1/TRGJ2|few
TGTGCCACCTGGGACAGGCCTGGGGGTTATAAGAAACTCTTT
CATWDRPGGYKKLF
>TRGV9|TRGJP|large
TGTGCCTTGTGGGAGGTGAAGTTGGGCAAAAAAATCAAGGTATTT
CALWEVKLGKKIKVF
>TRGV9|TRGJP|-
TGTGCCTTGTGGGAGGCCAGTGGCAAAAAAATCAAGGTATTT
CALWEASGKKIKVF
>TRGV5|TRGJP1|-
TGTGCCACCTGGGACACACCCACTGGTTGGTTCAAGATATTT
CATWDTPTGWFKIF
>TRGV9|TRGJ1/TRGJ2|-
TGTGCCTTGTGGGAGGTGGAGAAACTCTTT
CALWEVEKLF
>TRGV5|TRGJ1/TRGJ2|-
TGTGCCACCTGGGACCGTTATAAGAAACTCTTT
CATWDRYKKLF
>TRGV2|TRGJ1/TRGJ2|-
TGTGCCACCTGGGACGGGCTGTCTTATTATAAGAAACTCTTT
CATWDGLSYYKKLF
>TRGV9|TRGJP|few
TGTGCCTTGTGGGAGGTGATTTTCGAGTTGGGCAAAAAAATCAAGGTATTT
CALWEVIFELGKKIKVF
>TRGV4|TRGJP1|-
TGTGCCACCTGGGATGGGGATGGTTGGTTCAAGATATTT
CATWDGDGWFKIF
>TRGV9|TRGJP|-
TGTGCCTTGTGGATGAAATTGGAGTTGGGCAAAAAAATCAAGGTATTT
CALWMKLELGKKIKVF
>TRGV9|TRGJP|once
TGTGCCTTGTGGGAGGTAGTACGAGAGTTGGGCAAAAAAATCAAGGTATTT
CALWEVVRELGKKIKVF
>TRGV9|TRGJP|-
TGTGCCTTGTGGGAGGTGGATTTTATAGAGTTGGGCAAAAAAATCAAGGTATTT
CALWEVDFIELGKKIKVF